The text below deals with one T cell receptor beta chain. The antigen it recognizes is unknown. No base quality information exists; no much larger clone differs at one position. CDR1 and CDR2 are read off the germline V gene (reference sequence) as SEHNR and FQNEAQ. Including the terminal cysteine and phenylalanine, the CDR3 comprises 13 residues. Only the CDR3 DNA stays, 39 bases, in frame from base 1. Between the V and J ends, shortened by 5 bases and 4 bases respectively, the junction contains 12 bases. This entry comes from a study of control samples from healthy donors and cancer patients (dated by TCRdb to the early 2020s). Library creation used the immunoSEQ multiplex PCR assay. This immuneACCESS table, as held by TCRdb, lists in-frame sequences with V and J called but not all clones. Of the missing ones, under half trace to an unresolved V gene in checked studies; the others have no known cause. The sample contains about 220,000 clones, just under 95% of them found a single time. The ten most abundant clones make up about 1.6% of the sample.

The sequence was collected from a man between 50 and 59 years old in good health. The sample taken for sequencing was blood. In this chain, TRBV7-9 is recombined with TRBJ2-7, with the D gene possibly TRBD1 or TRBD2, each one fitting 5 bases. The bases are TGTGCCAGCAGCAGGGACCTCCCGTACGAGCAGTACTTC. The encoded protein is CASSRDLPYEQYF.